This T cell receptor beta chain was sequenced for a study of metastatic and nonmetastatic thyroid tumors. No treatment had been given to any patient before thyroid surgery. This clone showed up many times. The antigen remains undetermined. Study observations and caveats: Patients with malignant thyroid tumors reportedly had significantly higher TCR beta diversity than those with benign nodules, in blood and tumor.

The V end lost 3 bases, the J end lost 5 bases, and 13 bases lay between the germline ends. The CDR3 is made up of 14 amino acids. Germline lookup yields CDR1 KGHSH and CDR2 LQKENI. From the PCR reads, TCRdb re-called clones with MiXCR. In the table there are around 50,000 clones, 25% to 35% of which are singletons. This receptor was identified in a female donor with papillary thyroid cancer or a benign thyroid nodule (not recorded which). Some clones in this sample may be carry-over from other donors' samples. V gene TRBV18 combines with J gene TRBJ1-1; D possibly corresponds to TRBD1 (5 bases). The sequenced sample consisted of blood. The CDR3 sequence is CASSPERGLTEAFF. The CDR3 coding sequence is TGTGCCAGCTCACCCGAAAGGGGTTTGACTGAAGCTTTCTTT. The complete variable domain, with remaining parts taken from reference TRBV18 and TRBJ1-1, reads NAGVMQNPRHLVRRRGQEARLRCSPMKGHSHVYWYRQLPEEGLKFMVYLQKENIIDESGMPKERFSAEFPKEGPSILRIQQVVRGDSAAYFCASSPERGLTEAFFGQGTRLTVV.